Below are 22 T cell receptor beta chains sequenced from a single sample in a study of cytomegalovirus exposure and HLA in healthy donors. 13 Jbeta primers and 60 Vbeta primers were used for the PCR. Here immunoSEQ multiplex PCR was the method, and the copy in TCRdb shows in-frame clones only, minus some. The data contain 150,000 to 200,000 clones, roughly 72% of them singletons. The material sequenced was PBMCs. Every receptor here comes from a man aged 40-55 years in good health and CMV-seropositive.

CDR3: CASSQSGQGGEKLFF. CDR3 bases: TGCGCCAGCAGCCAATCGGGGCAGGGAGGGGAAAAACTGTTTTTT. The rearrangement joins TRBV4-1 to TRBJ1-4; possible D gene TRBD1, 5 bases. Germline V gene data show CDR1 as MGHRA and CDR2 as YSYEKL. This CDR3 spans 15 amino acids. V was clipped by 2 bases and J by 8 bases, with 15 bases between them.

The chain links TRBV19 to TRBJ1-1; 7 bases are shared with TRBD1. CDR3 length: 13 amino acids. V dropped 11 bases and J dropped 0; count of bases not matched to a gene: 6. The V gene's germline CDR1 is LNHDA and CDR2 SQIVND (reference sequence). The CDR3: CAPGTVLNTEAFF. Written as DNA, the CDR3 is TGTGCCCCCGGGACAGTCTTGAACACTGAAGCTTTCTTT.

The table lists this clone with a few counts. V usage is TRBV5-4 and J usage is TRBJ2-1; weak D call: TRBD2 (7 bases). The V end was cut by 0 bases, the J end by 4 bases, with 11 bases between. In germline, CDR1 is SGHNT, CDR2 YYREEE (reference sequence). CDR3 length equals 15 residues. CDR3 in DNA: TGTGCCAGCAGCTTGGCGGGGGGCGGGTACAATGAGCAGTTCTTC. Translated, it gives CASSLAGGGYNEQFF.

The chain carries TRBV19 and TRBJ2-7; D possibly corresponds to TRBD1 (5 bases). V lost 1 base and J lost 2, with 9 bases in between. Looked up from germline, CDR1 is LNHDA and CDR2 is SQIVND (reference sequence). The length of the CDR3 is 14 residues. CDR3 nucleotides: TGTGCCAGTAGTATAGCGGCAGGGCCCTACGAGCAGTACTTC. It encodes CASSIAAGPYEQYF.

The J gene is TRBJ2-3, the V gene TRBV25-1; 10 positions agree with TRBD1. The junction had 10 bases not matched to a gene; V was cut back by 7 bases and J by 3 bases. The germline V gene has CDR1 MGHDK and CDR2 SYGVNS. The CDR3 runs 16 residues. CDR3 residues: CASTRRDRGGTDTQYF. In nucleotides, the CDR3 is TGTGCCAGCACTCGAAGGGACAGGGGAGGTACAGATACGCAGTATTTT.

The V call is TRBV5-1, the J call TRBJ1-3, with TRBD1 as a possible D gene (6 bases). CDR3 length: 16 residues. The V end was cut by 1 base, the J end by 0 bases, with 11 bases between. Germline CDR1 reads SGHRS; CDR2 reads YFSETQ. The CDR3 region has the DNA TGCGCCAGCAGCTTGACAGGGATCAGCTCTGGAAACACCATATATTTT. Amino acid sequence: CASSLTGISSGNTIYF.

The V and J genes are TRBV9 and TRBJ1-3; the D gene is possibly TRBD1 (5 bases). CDR1 SGDLS and CDR2 YYNGEE come from the germline V gene. V lost 0 bases to trimming and J lost 2 bases, with 15 bases between them. The CDR3 has 17 amino acids. The chain's CDR3 is CASSVVGDGSAGNTIYF. The CDR3 region has the DNA TGTGCCAGCAGCGTAGTGGGGGACGGGAGTGCTGGAAACACCATATATTTT.

This clone has just a few counts. The CDR3: CASSPNVKNTEAFF. The CDR3 bases are TGTGCCAGCAGTCCTAACGTCAAGAACACTGAAGCTTTCTTT. The genes are TRBV2 and TRBJ1-1; D remains unclear. The CDR3 extends over 14 amino acids. The germline CDR1 and CDR2 sequences are SNHLY and FYNNEI. Trimming removed 5 bases at V and 1 base at J, with 11 bases between.

Only one count was recorded for this clone. In nucleotides, the CDR3 is TGTGCCAGCAGCGTGACAGGGGAAGCGGGTGAGACCCAGTACTTC. Protein sequence: CASSVTGEAGETQYF. J is TRBJ2-5 and V is TRBV11-3; 8 nucleotides agree with TRBD1. J gave up 5 bases and V 5 bases, and 10 bases lay outside the gene matches. Per the germline V gene, CDR1 is SGHNT and CDR2 is YENEEA. The CDR3 is 15 amino acids.

This chain uses TRBV4-3 with TRBJ2-1; D call uncertain. The CDR3 sequence is 15 residues long. Germline V gives CDR1 LGHNA, CDR2 YSLEER. Between the trimmed V and J ends, which lost 0 bases and 3 bases, there was a span of 9 bases. The CDR3 sequence is CASSQENRDYNEQFF. The CDR3, as DNA: TGCGCCAGCAGCCAAGAGAACAGAGACTACAATGAGCAGTTCTTC.

The genes are TRBV7-9 and TRBJ1-1; D gene ambiguous. CDR3 length equals 15 residues. The V gene's germline CDR1 is SEHNR and CDR2 FQNEAQ (reference sequence). Trimming stripped 2 bases from V and 0 bases from J, with 10 bases between. The CDR3 DNA reads as TGTGCCAGCAGCTTATCCCGGGATTTGAACACTGAAGCTTTCTTT. This translates into CASSLSRDLNTEAFF.

This chain links TRBV6-1 with TRBJ2-3, with 10 bases lining up with TRBD1. With 6 bases clipped from V and 6 bases from J, the junction kept 6 bases outside the gene matches. The CDR3 has 14 residues. The germline V gene encodes CDR1 MNHNS and CDR2 SASEGT. The CDR3 DNA is TGTGCCAGCAGAAAGGGGACAGGGGCCGATACGCAGTATTTT. Amino acid sequence: CASRKGTGADTQYF.

The chain uses TRBV15 and TRBJ2-7; 8 nucleotides line up with TRBD2. Germline V gene lookup returns CDR1 LNHNV and CDR2 YYDKDF (reference sequence). The CDR3 spans 14 residues. Unmatched junction bases numbered 5, after V lost 6 bases and J lost 1 base. CDR3 residues: CATRASGGSYEQYF. The CDR3 DNA reads TGTGCCACCAGGGCCTCGGGGGGGTCCTACGAGCAGTACTTC.

The genes are TRBV6-1 and TRBJ1-5; 8 nucleotides align to TRBD1. Germline V gene data show CDR1 as MNHNS and CDR2 as SASEGT. CDR3 length: 15 amino acids. V was clipped by 5 bases and J by 1 base; unmatched bases: 4. CDR3 sequence: CASSPWTGSNQPQHF. The CDR3 bases are TGTGCCAGCAGTCCCTGGACAGGGAGCAATCAGCCCCAGCATTTT.

This clone was seen a handful of times. This chain connects TRBV5-1 to TRBJ2-5; D is unresolved. V dropped 2 bases and J dropped 1 base, with 6 bases sitting between them. This CDR3 comprises 13 residues. The germline gives CDR1 SGHRS, CDR2 YFSETQ. Here the CDR3 DNA reads TGCGCCAGCAGCTTTCCAGGCCAAGAGACCCAGTACTTC. Its protein is CASSFPGQETQYF.

Of note for this clone: The junction does not match germline at one end; this may be a read error. This rearrangement joins TRBV4-1 to TRBJ2-2; 8 bases are a match to TRBD2. The CDR3 consists of 16 residues. The germline V gene encodes CDR1 MGHRA and CDR2 YSYEKL. CDR3: CASGQDGGAHTGELFF. The CDR3 region has the DNA TGCGCCAGCGGCCAAGACGGGGGGGCGCACACCGGGGAGCTGTTTTTT.

The rearrangement links TRBV9 to TRBJ1-5; D gene ambiguous. Looked up from germline, CDR1 is SGDLS and CDR2 is YYNGEE. V lost 0 bases and J 4 bases, leaving 17 bases between the germline ends. This CDR3 has 17 amino acids. The CDR3 here is CASSVGVQAGENQPQHF. Written as DNA, the CDR3 is TGTGCCAGCAGCGTAGGAGTCCAGGCCGGGGAGAATCAGCCCCAGCATTTT.

This chain connects TRBV27 to TRBJ1-5, with 7 bases matching TRBD1. V lost 7 bases, J lost 0 bases, and 6 bases stayed unmatched. CDR3 size: 15 residues. CDR1 and CDR2 from the germline V gene are MNHEY and SMNVEV (reference sequence). The CDR3 spells CASKPGQVSNQPQHF. The CDR3, as DNA: TGTGCCAGCAAACCCGGACAGGTTAGCAATCAGCCCCAGCATTTT.

Worth noting for this clone: Other nucleotide sequences from this sample produce the same CDR3. The chain recombines TRBV4-3 with TRBJ2-2, with 7 nucleotides matching TRBD1. This CDR3 region has 15 residues. V lost 4 bases to trimming and J lost 1 base; unmatched junction nucleotides: 3. CDR1 LGHNA and CDR2 YSLEER come from the germline V gene. The CDR3 nucleotides read TGCGCCAGCAGCCTCCGACAGGGGAACACCGGGGAGCTGTTTTTT. Protein sequence: CASSLRQGNTGELFF.

This clone was found a few times. The genes are TRBV10-3 and TRBJ2-1; 7 bases line up with TRBD1. The CDR3 sequence is 16 residues long. Trimming took 5 bases from V and 8 from J; bases not matched to a gene: 15. Germline V gene sequence: CDR1 ENHRY, CDR2 SYGVKD. The CDR3: CAISQQGPRSTDEQFF. The CDR3, as DNA: TGTGCCATCAGTCAACAGGGGCCGAGATCCACCGATGAGCAGTTCTTC.

The chain uses TRBV30 and TRBJ1-1; no definite D call. The ends were cut back, 3 bases at V and 11 bases at J, with 22 bases in the middle. Germline-derived CDR1 and CDR2 are GTSNPN and SVGIG (reference sequence). CDR3 length: 14 amino acids. CDR3 nucleotide sequence: TGTGCCTGGAGGATGTGGGTTGGTTATGGCGGGGCTTTCTTT. Protein product: CAWRMWVGYGGAFF.

This clone was seen a few times. The CDR3 DNA follows: TGCAGCGCCAAGGGACAGGGAACTTTCAACGAGCAGTACTTC. Translated: CSAKGQGTFNEQYF. This chain uses TRBV29-1 with TRBJ2-7; 9 bases line up with TRBD1. This CDR3 spans 14 amino acids. The junction had 12 bases not matched to a gene; V was cut back by 7 bases and J by 5 bases. Germline V CDR1 and CDR2: SQVTM, ANQGSEA.